This T cell receptor beta chain was captured by sequencing in a study of vaccination and CD4 T cells after COVID-19. At the level of the study: Post-COVID draws followed diagnosis by a median roughly 99 days (range 35 to 161). Whole-study findings and limits: Median counts of SARS-CoV-2-reactive clonotypes increased from roughly 19 to 38; this difference was not significant. Among those convalescent, a median roughly 90% of reactive clones emerged solely post-vaccination.

Indicated treatment: approximately 9-day PBMC culture with coronavirus spike peptide pools or control peptides (ViraFEST assay). Note on this clonotype: The antigen is not known.

The Oncomine TCR Beta short-read assay was applied to DNA of cultured CD4+ T cells. Each CDR3 protein is one row after TCRdb ran MiXCR on the PCR reads. The table lists 15,000 or so distinct CDR3 sequences, 48% of them singletons. Trimming shortened V by 0 bases and J by 3 bases, and 10 bases separated the two germline ends. CDR1 and CDR2 (germline): SGHDT, YYEEEE. CDR3 length equals 15 residues. The starting material was CD4+ T cells from blood, cultured in vitro, obtained before SARS-CoV-2 vaccination. The clonotype originates from a human donor who had recovered from COVID-19. This chain uses TRBV5-6 with TRBJ2-4; perhaps TRBD2 as D (5 bases). CDR3 residues: CASSLVLGGKNIQYF. The CDR3 DNA reads TGTGCCAGCAGCTTGGTCCTAGGAGGCAAAAACATTCAGTACTTC.